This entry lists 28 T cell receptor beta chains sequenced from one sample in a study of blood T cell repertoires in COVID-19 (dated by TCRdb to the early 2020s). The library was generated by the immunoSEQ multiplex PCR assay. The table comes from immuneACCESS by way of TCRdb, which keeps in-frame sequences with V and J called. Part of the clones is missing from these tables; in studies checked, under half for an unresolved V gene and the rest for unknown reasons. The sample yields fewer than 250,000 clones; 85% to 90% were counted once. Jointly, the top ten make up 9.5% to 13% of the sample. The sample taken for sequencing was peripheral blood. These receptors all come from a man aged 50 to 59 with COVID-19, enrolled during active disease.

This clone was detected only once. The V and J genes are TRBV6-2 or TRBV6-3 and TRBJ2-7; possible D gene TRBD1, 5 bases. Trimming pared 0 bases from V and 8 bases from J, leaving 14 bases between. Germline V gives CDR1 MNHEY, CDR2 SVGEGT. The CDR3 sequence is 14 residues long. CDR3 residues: CASSYSSDRTKQYF. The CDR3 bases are TGTGCCAGCAGTTACTCGTCCGACAGAACTAAGCAGTACTTC.

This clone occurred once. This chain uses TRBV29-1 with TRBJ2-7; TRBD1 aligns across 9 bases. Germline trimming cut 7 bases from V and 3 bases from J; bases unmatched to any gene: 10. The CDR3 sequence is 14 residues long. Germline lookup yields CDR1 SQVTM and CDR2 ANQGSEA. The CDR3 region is CSAIGQGIDYEQYF. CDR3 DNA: TGCAGCGCCATAGGACAGGGGATCGACTACGAGCAGTACTTC.

CDR3: CASNSTLAGGGLNEQFF. The CDR3 DNA follows: TGTGCCAGCAACTCGACCCTAGCGGGAGGGGGCTTAAATGAGCAGTTCTTC. V usage is TRBV11-3 and J usage is TRBJ2-1, with 12 bases identical to TRBD2. CDR1 SGHNT and CDR2 YENEEA come from the germline V gene. The CDR3 is made up of 17 amino acids. V lost 7 bases to trimming and J lost 7 bases; unmatched junction nucleotides: 14. Supplemented by reference TRBV11-3 and TRBJ2-1, the full variable domain reads EAGVVQSPRYKIIEKKQPVAFWCNPISGHNTLYWYLQNLGQGPELLIRYENEEAVDDSQLPKDRFSAERLKGVDSTLKIQPAELGDSAVYLCASNSTLAGGGLNEQFFGPGTRLTVL.

The CDR3 sequence: CASSSPARGKAFF. In DNA form, the CDR3 reads TGTGCCAGCAGTTCCCCCGCCCGGGGGAAAGCTTTCTTT. This rearrangement joins TRBV12-3 or TRBV12-4 to TRBJ1-1; a possible D gene is TRBD1 (5 bases). This CDR3 region has 13 residues. The germline V and J ends were trimmed by 4 bases and 9 bases, with 15 bases remaining between them.

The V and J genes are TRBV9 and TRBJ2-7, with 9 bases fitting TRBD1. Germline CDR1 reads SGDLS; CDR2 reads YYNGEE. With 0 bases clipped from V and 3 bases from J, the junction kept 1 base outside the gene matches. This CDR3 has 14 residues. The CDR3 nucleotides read TGTGCCAGCAGCGTAGCGGACAGGGGCTACGAGCAGTACTTC. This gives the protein CASSVADRGYEQYF. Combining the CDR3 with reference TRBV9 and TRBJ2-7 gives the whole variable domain DSGVTQTPKHLITATGQRVTLRCSPRSGDLSVYWYQQSLDQGLQFLIQYYNGEERAKGNILERFSAQQFPDLHSELNLSSLELGDSALYFCASSVADRGYEQYFGPGTRLTVT.

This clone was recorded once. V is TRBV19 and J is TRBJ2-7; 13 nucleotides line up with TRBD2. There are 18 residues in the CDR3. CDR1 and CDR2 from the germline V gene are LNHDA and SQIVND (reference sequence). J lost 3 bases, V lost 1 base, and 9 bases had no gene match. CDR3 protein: CASSIAAGLAGNIYEQYF. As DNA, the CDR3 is TGTGCCAGTAGTATAGCCGCGGGACTAGCGGGAAACATCTACGAGCAGTACTTC.

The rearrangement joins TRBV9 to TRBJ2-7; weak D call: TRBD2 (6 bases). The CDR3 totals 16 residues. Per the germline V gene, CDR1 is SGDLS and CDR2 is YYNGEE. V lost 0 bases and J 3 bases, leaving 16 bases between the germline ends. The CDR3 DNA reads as TGTGCCAGCAGCGTAGATAGCGGACTTCTAATCTACGAGCAGTACTTC. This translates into CASSVDSGLLIYEQYF.

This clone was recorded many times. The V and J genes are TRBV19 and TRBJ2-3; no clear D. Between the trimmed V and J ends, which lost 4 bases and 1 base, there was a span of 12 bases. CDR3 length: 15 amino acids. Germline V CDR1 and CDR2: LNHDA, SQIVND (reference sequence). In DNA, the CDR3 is TGTGCCAGTAGTAGAATAGGCGGTGGCACAGATACGCAGTATTTT. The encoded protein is CASSRIGGGTDTQYF.

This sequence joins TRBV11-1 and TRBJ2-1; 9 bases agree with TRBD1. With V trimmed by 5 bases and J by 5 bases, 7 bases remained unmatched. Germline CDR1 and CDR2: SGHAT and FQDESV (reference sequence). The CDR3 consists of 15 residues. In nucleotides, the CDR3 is TGTGCCAGCAGCCGGGGACAGGGAGGAGACAATGAGCAGTTCTTC. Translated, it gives CASSRGQGGDNEQFF.

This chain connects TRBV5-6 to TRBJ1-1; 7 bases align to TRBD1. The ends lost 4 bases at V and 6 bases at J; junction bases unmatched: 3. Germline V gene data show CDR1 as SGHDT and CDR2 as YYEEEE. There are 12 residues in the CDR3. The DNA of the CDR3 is TGTGCCAGCAGCCACAGGGGAGCTGAAGCTTTCTTT. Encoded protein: CASSHRGAEAFF.

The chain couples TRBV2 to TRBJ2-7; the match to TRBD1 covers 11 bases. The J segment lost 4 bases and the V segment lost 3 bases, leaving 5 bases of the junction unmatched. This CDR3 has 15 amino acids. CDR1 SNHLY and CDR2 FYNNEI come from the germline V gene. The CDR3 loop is CASSDGQGAKYEQYF. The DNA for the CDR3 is TGTGCCAGCAGTGACGGACAGGGGGCTAAGTACGAGCAGTACTTC.

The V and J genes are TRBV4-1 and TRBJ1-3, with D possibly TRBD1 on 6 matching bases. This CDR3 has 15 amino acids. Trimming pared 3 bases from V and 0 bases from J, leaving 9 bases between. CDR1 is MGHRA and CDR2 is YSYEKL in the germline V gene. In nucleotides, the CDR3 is TGCGCCAGCAGCCACCACAGGGACTCTGGAAACACCATATATTTT. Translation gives CASSHHRDSGNTIYF.

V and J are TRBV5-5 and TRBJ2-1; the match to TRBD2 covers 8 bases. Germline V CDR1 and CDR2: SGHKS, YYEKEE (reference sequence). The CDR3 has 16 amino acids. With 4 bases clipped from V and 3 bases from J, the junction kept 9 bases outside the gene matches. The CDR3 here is CASSLTSGLNYNEQFF. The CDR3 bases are TGTGCCAGCAGCCTCACTAGCGGACTTAACTACAATGAGCAGTTCTTC. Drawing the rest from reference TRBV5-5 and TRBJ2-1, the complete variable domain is DAGVTQSPTHLIKTRGQQVTLRCSPISGHKSVSWYQQVLGQGPQFIFQYYEKEERGRGNFPDRFSARQFPNYSSELNVNALLLGDSALYLCASSLTSGLNYNEQFFGPGTRLTVL.

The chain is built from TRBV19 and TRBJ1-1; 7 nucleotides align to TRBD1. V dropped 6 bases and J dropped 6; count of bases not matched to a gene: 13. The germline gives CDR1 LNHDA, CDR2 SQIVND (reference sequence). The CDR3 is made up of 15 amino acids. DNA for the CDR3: TGTGCCAGTAGCCACCGTCGGACAGGTGGGGCTGAAGCTTTCTTT. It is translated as CASSHRRTGGAEAFF.

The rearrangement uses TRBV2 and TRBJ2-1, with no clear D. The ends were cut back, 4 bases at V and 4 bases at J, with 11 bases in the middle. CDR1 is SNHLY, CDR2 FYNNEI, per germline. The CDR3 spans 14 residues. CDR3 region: CASSGFGLYNEQFF. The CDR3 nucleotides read TGTGCCAGCAGTGGATTTGGGCTGTACAATGAGCAGTTCTTC.

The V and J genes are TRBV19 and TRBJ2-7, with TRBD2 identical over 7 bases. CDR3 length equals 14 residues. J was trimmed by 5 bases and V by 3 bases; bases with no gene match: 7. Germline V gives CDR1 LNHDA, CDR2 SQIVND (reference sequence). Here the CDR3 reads CASSILGGPDEQYF. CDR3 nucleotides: TGTGCCAGTAGTATCCTGGGAGGGCCAGACGAGCAGTACTTC.

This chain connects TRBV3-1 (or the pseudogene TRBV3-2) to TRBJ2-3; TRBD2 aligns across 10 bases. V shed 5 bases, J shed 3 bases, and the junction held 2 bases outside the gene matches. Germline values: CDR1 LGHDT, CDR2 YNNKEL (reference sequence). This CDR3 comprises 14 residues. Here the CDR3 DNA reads TGTGCCAGCAGCTCTAGCGGGAGAACAGATACGCAGTATTTT. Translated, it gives CASSSSGRTDTQYF.

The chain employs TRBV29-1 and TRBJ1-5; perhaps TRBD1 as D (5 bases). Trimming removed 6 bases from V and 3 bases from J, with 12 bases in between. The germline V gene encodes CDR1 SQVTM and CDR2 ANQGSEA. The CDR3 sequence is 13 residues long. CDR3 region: CSVEVGLNQPQHF. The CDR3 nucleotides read TGCAGCGTCGAGGTGGGACTCAATCAGCCCCAGCATTTT.

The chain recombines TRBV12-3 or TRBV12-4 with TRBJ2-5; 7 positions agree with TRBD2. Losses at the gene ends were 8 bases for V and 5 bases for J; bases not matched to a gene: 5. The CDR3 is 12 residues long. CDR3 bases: TGTGCCAGCGGGAGGGCTAGTGAGACCCAGTACTTC. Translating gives CASGRASETQYF.

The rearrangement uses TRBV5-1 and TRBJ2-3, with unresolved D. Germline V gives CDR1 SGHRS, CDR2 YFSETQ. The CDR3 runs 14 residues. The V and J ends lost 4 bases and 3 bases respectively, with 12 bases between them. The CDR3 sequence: CASSQDVPTDTQYF. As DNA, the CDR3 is TGCGCCAGCAGCCAGGATGTCCCTACAGATACGCAGTATTTT.

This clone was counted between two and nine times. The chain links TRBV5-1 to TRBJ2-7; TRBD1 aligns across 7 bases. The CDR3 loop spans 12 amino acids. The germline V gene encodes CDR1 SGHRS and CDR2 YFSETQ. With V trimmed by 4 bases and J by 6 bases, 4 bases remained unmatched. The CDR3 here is CASSPPGGEQYF. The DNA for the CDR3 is TGCGCCAGCAGCCCCCCAGGGGGCGAGCAGTACTTC.

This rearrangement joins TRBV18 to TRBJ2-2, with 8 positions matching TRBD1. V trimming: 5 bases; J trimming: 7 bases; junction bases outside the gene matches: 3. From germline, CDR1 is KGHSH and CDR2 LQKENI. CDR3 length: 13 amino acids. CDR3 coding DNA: TGTGCCAGCTCAACGACAGGGGACGGGGAGCTGTTTTTT. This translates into CASSTTGDGELFF.

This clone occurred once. The CDR3 coding sequence is TGCGCCAGCAGCTCAACGGGGGGGCCTCAGGAGCAGTTCTTC. Translating it yields CASSSTGGPQEQFF. The V and J genes are TRBV5-1 and TRBJ2-1; 8 positions match TRBD2. Unmatched junction bases numbered 9, after V lost 3 bases and J lost 10 bases. The CDR3 is 14 residues long. Germline V gives CDR1 SGHRS, CDR2 YFSETQ.

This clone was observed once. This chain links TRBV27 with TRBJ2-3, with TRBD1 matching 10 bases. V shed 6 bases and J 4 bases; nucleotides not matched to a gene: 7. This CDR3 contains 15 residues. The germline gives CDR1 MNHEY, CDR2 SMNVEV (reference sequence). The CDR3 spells CASSPGTGVSDTQYF. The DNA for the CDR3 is TGTGCCAGCAGCCCCGGGACAGGGGTTTCAGATACGCAGTATTTT.

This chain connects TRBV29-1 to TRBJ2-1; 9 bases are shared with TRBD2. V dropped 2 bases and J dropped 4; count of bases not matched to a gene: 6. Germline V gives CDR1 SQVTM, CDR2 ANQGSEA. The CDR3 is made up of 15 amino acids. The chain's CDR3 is CSVEYAGGYYNEQFF. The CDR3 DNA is TGCAGCGTTGAATATGCGGGAGGGTATTACAATGAGCAGTTCTTC.

The CDR3 is CASSLGQAYGGYTF. DNA of the CDR3: TGTGCCAGCAGCCTGGGACAGGCATATGGGGGCTACACCTTC. The chain uses TRBV6-2 or TRBV6-3 and TRBJ1-2; TRBD1 aligns across 8 bases. The CDR3 contains 14 residues. J lost 8 bases, V lost 6 bases, and 11 bases had no gene match. From germline, CDR1 is MNHEY and CDR2 SVGEGT.

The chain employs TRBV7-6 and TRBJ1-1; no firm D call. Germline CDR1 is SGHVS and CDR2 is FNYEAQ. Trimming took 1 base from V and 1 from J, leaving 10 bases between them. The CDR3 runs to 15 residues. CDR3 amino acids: CASSLVGDPNTEAFF. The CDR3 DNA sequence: TGTGCCAGCAGCTTAGTGGGAGACCCGAACACTGAAGCTTTCTTT. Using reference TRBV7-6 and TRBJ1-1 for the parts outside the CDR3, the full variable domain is GAGVSQSPRYKVTKRGQDVALRCDPISGHVSLYWYRQALGQGPEFLTYFNYEAQQDKSGLPNDRFSAERPEGSISTLTIQRTEQRDSAMYRCASSLVGDPNTEAFFGQGTRLTVV.

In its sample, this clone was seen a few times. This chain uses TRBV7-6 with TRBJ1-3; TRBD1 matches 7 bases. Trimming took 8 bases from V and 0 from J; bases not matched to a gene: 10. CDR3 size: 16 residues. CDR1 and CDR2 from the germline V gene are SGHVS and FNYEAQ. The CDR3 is CASSPQDRSSGNTIYF. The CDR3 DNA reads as TGTGCCAGCTCCCCTCAGGACAGGAGCTCTGGAAACACCATATATTTT.